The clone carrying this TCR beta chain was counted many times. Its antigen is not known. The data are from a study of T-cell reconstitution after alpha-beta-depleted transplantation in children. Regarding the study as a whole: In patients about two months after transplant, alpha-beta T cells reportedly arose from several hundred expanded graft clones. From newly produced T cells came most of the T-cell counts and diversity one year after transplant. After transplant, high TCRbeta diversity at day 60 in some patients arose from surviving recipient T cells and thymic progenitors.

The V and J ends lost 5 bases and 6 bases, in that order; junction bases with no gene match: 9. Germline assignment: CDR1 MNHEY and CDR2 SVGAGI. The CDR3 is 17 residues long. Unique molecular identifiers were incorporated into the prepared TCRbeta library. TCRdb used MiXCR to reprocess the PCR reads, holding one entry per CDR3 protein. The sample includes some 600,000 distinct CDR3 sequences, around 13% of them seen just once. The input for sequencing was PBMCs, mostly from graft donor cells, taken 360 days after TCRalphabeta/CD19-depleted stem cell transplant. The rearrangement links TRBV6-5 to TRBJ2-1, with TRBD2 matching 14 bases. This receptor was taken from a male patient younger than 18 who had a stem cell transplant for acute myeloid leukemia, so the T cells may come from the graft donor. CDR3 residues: CASSPPRLAGGLNEQFF. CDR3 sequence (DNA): TGTGCCAGCAGTCCCCCCCGACTAGCGGGAGGGCTCAATGAGCAGTTCTTC.